Listed below are T cell receptor beta chains from one sample, sequenced in a study of Tregs in tolerant kidney transplant recipients. The repertoire was sequenced with immunoSEQ multiplex PCR; TCRdb's copy has only in-frame clones and lacks some. The sample records 80,000 or so clones, 91% being singletons. Sequenced here: CD4+ T cells from blood (PBMCs), sampled 24 months after the transplant. The receptors were gathered from a human patient who received a combined kidney and bone marrow transplant. Some T cells could come from the graft donor. Both conserved end residues are part of each CDR3. The order of the fields is J gene, V gene, D gene, CDR3 length, clone size, CDR3 protein, CDR3 DNA. The D gene is left open where the match is weak. Only part of the rows carry a size: once, few, many, or a class if the clone is expanded.

>TRBJ1-4|TRBV11-3|.|14|.
CASSLDQSNEKLFF
TGTGCCAGCAGCTTAGATCAGTCTAATGAAAAACTGTTTTTT
>TRBJ2-3|TRBV6-5|.|14|.
CASRRGGNWDTQYF
TGTGCCAGCAGAAGGGGCGGGAACTGGGATACGCAGTATTTT
>TRBJ2-3|TRBV5-1|TRBD2|15|.
CASSSLAEFRDTQYF
TGCGCCAGCAGCTCCCTAGCGGAATTCAGGGATACGCAGTATTTT
>TRBJ2-7|TRBV4-1|TRBD1|16|.
CASSQEGTGMFYEQYF
TGCGCCAGCAGCCAGGAAGGGACAGGGATGTTTTACGAGCAGTACTTC
>TRBJ2-3|TRBV6-1|.|14|.
CASSHRDSTDTQYF
TGTGCCAGCAGTCACAGGGATAGCACAGATACGCAGTATTTT
>TRBJ2-7|TRBV27|TRBD2|15|.
CASSRPGLAAYEQYF
TGTGCCAGCAGTCGCCCGGGACTAGCGGCCTACGAGCAGTACTTC
>TRBJ1-5|TRBV28|.|18|.
CASSLSPTANQRNQPQHF
TGTGCCAGCAGTTTATCCCCGACAGCGAATCAACGCAATCAGCCCCAGCATTTT
>TRBJ1-1|TRBV11-3|.|16|.
CASSLVRGGLDTEAFF
TGTGCCAGCAGCTTAGTCCGGGGGGGGTTGGACACTGAAGCTTTCTTT
>TRBJ2-7|TRBV7-3|TRBD1|14|.
CASRAPGQGHEQYF
TGTGCCAGCAGGGCTCCGGGACAGGGCCACGAGCAGTACTTC
>TRBJ2-2|TRBV6-5|.|16|.
CASSLIWSTGTGELFF
TGTGCCAGCAGTTTGATCTGGTCTACGGGCACCGGGGAGCTGTTTTTT
>TRBJ2-5|TRBV30|.|13|.
CAWKGVTGETQYF
TGTGCCTGGAAGGGGGTGACGGGGGAGACCCAGTACTTC
>TRBJ2-1|TRBV11-3|TRBD2|18|.
CASSLVGGRASTYNEQFF
TGTGCCAGCAGCTTAGTGGGAGGGAGGGCCAGTACCTACAATGAGCAGTTCTTC
>TRBJ1-3|TRBV30|.|14|.
CALRRGGPGNTIYF
TGTGCTCTGCGGCGCGGGGGGCCTGGAAACACCATATATTTT
>TRBJ1-4|TRBV28|.|15|.
CASSIYTGRGEKLFF
TGTGCCAGCAGTATATATACAGGGCGGGGGGAAAAACTGTTTTTT
>TRBJ1-4|TRBV28|.|13|.
CATYWASREKLFF
TGTGCCACCTACTGGGCATCCCGCGAAAAACTGTTTTTT
>TRBJ2-5|TRBV11-2|TRBD1|15|.
CASRTGTGVMETQYF
TGTGCCAGCAGGACCGGGACAGGGGTTATGGAGACCCAGTACTTC
>TRBJ1-4|TRBV11-2|TRBD1|17|.
CASSLKRDSPTNEKLFF
TGTGCCAGCAGCTTAAAAAGGGACAGCCCAACAAATGAAAAACTGTTTTTT
>TRBJ2-2|TRBV4-3|TRBD2|18|.
CASSQGPAGVVNTGELFF
TGCGCCAGCAGCCAAGGGCCCGCGGGAGTCGTGAACACCGGGGAGCTGTTTTTT
>TRBJ1-2|TRBV28|.|15|.
CASSSPPTANYGYTF
TGTGCCAGCAGTTCTCCTCCGACAGCCAACTATGGCTACACCTTC
>TRBJ1-4|TRBV9|.|13|once
CASSVAEGEKLFF
TGTGCCAGCAGCGTAGCGGAGGGAGAAAAACTGTTTTTT
>TRBJ1-1|TRBV5-8|.|14|.
CASSTGTLNTEAFF
TGTGCCAGCAGTACCGGGACATTGAACACTGAAGCTTTCTTT
>TRBJ2-3|TRBV5-4|.|12|.
CASSFAGDTQYF
TGTGCCAGCAGCTTTGCGGGAGATACGCAGTATTTT
>TRBJ1-2|TRBV7-3|TRBD1|19|.
CASSCLYWDRSRPFYGYTF
TGTGCCAGCAGCTGCTTGTACTGGGACAGGAGCCGACCCTTCTATGGCTACACCTTC
>TRBJ1-2|TRBV29-1|TRBD1|11|.
CSGGQGYGYTF
TGCAGCGGGGGACAGGGGTATGGCTACACCTTC
>TRBJ1-3|TRBV27|TRBD1|15|.
CASSLTGVGGNTIYF
TGTGCCAGCAGTTTAACAGGGGTTGGGGGAAACACCATATATTTT
>TRBJ1-1|TRBV7-9|TRBD1|15|.
CASSPWAQGETEAFF
TGTGCCAGCAGCCCATGGGCGCAGGGGGAAACTGAAGCTTTCTTT
>TRBJ2-5|TRBV2|.|15|.
CASSELASRSWTQYF
TGTGCCAGCAGTGAACTGGCCTCCCGAAGTTGGACCCAGTACTTC
>TRBJ2-5|TRBV18|TRBD2|13|.
CASSPLGLAGPDF
TGTGCCAGCTCACCACTCGGACTAGCGGGGCCAGACTTC
>TRBJ1-4|TRBV25-1|TRBD1|16|.
CASSETGVLGNEKLFF
TGTGCCAGCAGTGAAACAGGGGTTCTCGGTAATGAAAAACTGTTTTTT
>TRBJ1-1|TRBV2|.|13|.
CAGTGVMNTEAFF
TGTGCCGGGACGGGGGTTATGAACACTGAAGCTTTCTTT
>TRBJ2-3|TRBV4-2|TRBD2|17|once
CASSQDLPAGGLDTQYF
TGTGCCAGCAGCCAAGATCTTCCAGCGGGGGGGCTAGATACGCAGTATTTT
>TRBJ2-3|TRBV18|TRBD2|15|once
CASSPPGLGTDTQYF
TGTGCCAGCTCACCACCGGGACTAGGAACAGATACGCAGTATTTT
>TRBJ2-5|TRBV5-6|.|14|.
CASSLRLGRETQYF
TGTGCCAGCAGCCTCCGACTAGGGCGGGAGACCCAGTACTTC
>TRBJ1-5|TRBV5-1|.|14|.
CASSLDGFDQPQHF
TGCGCCAGCAGCTTGGACGGTTTTGATCAGCCCCAGCATTTT
>TRBJ2-2|TRBV5-1|TRBD2|16|.
CASSLAGGGNTGELFF
TGCGCCAGCAGCCTGGCAGGCGGGGGAAACACCGGGGAGCTGTTTTTT
>TRBJ2-1|TRBV14|TRBD1|17|.
CASSHFAGTGEGNEQFF
TGTGCCAGCAGCCACTTTGCCGGGACAGGGGAAGGCAATGAGCAGTTCTTC
>TRBJ1-1|TRBV30|TRBD1|14|.
CAWGSGTENTEAFF
TGTGCCTGGGGCTCCGGGACAGAGAACACTGAAGCTTTCTTT
>TRBJ1-5|TRBV5-1|.|15|.
CASSLTGSTDQPQHF
TGCGCCAGCAGCTTGACAGGGTCGACCGATCAGCCCCAGCATTTT
>TRBJ2-2|TRBV4-2|.|14|.
CASSQDRGAGELFF
TGTGCCAGCAGCCAAGACAGGGGGGCCGGGGAGCTGTTTTTT
>TRBJ1-1|TRBV19|.|13|.
CASSMNRNTEAFF
TGTGCCAGTAGTATGAACAGGAACACTGAAGCTTTCTTT
>TRBJ1-5|TRBV18|.|15|.
CASSPSTPSNQPQHF
TGTGCCAGCTCACCTTCGACTCCTAGCAATCAGCCCCAGCATTTT
>TRBJ1-2|TRBV6-6|.|14|.
CASSYSNSNYGYTF
TGTGCCAGCAGTTACTCGAACAGTAACTATGGCTACACCTTC
>TRBJ2-1|TRBV19|.|20|.
CASSMGRWGRDQRIHNEQFF
TGTGCCAGTAGTATGGGGCGTTGGGGTAGAGATCAGAGGATCCACAATGAGCAGTTCTTC
>TRBJ2-5|TRBV6-7|.|15|.
CASSYSRLATKTQYF
TGTGCCAGCAGTTACTCGCGTCTAGCGACGAAGACCCAGTACTTC
>TRBJ2-5|TRBV4-2|TRBD2|16|once
CASSLERGAFQETQYF
TGTGCCAGCAGCTTGGAGCGGGGGGCTTTCCAAGAGACCCAGTACTTC
>TRBJ2-3|TRBV19|.|15|.
CASSIRLMAEDTQYF
TGTGCCAGTAGTATACGTCTTATGGCAGAAGATACGCAGTATTTT
>TRBJ2-7|TRBV18|.|13|.
CASSPTGTYEQYF
TGTGCCAGCTCACCAACCGGGACCTACGAGCAGTACTTC
>TRBJ2-1|TRBV18|TRBD2|15|.
CASLAIKREQNEQFF
TGTGCCAGCTTAGCCATCAAGCGGGAGCAAAATGAGCAGTTCTTC
>TRBJ2-4|TRBV5-5|TRBD1|15|.
CASSAGDRGRGIQYF
TGTGCCAGCAGCGCGGGGGACAGGGGGCGAGGCATTCAGTACTTC
>TRBJ1-5|TRBV12-5|TRBD1|14|.
CASEDDRGVQPQHF
TGTGCTAGTGAAGACGACAGGGGTGTTCAGCCCCAGCATTTT
>TRBJ2-5|TRBV9|.|14|.
CASSPGAGEETQYF
TGTGCCAGCAGCCCTGGAGCGGGCGAAGAGACCCAGTACTTC
>TRBJ2-2|TRBV6-1|.|15|.
CASRDWGLGTGELFF
TGTGCCAGCAGGGATTGGGGGCTAGGTACCGGGGAGCTGTTTTTT
>TRBJ2-3|TRBV29-1|TRBD2|17|.
CSVDDRDYRSSTDTQYF
TGCAGCGTTGATGATAGGGACTATCGATCTAGCACAGATACGCAGTATTTT
>TRBJ2-3|TRBV5-6|.|16|once
CASSLVGIGAVDTQYF
TGTGCCAGCAGCTTGGTGGGGATTGGGGCAGTAGATACGCAGTATTTT
>TRBJ1-1|TRBV7-8|TRBD1|15|.
CASSYEQGLNTEAFF
TGTGCCAGCAGCTACGAACAGGGGTTGAACACTGAAGCTTTCTTT
>TRBJ2-2|TRBV19|.|12|.
CASSISAGELFF
TGTGCCAGTAGTATTTCGGCCGGGGAGCTGTTTTTT
>TRBJ2-2|TRBV7-6|.|16|.
CASSLGGARRTGELFF
TGTGCCAGCAGCTTAGGAGGCGCCAGGAGGACCGGGGAGCTGTTTTTT
>TRBJ1-1|TRBV27|.|13|.
CASSWAGDTEAFF
TGTGCCAGCAGTTGGGCAGGGGACACTGAAGCTTTCTTT
>TRBJ2-5|TRBV11-3|.|12|.
CASSLVLETQYF
TGTGCCAGCAGCTTAGTTCTTGAGACCCAGTACTTC
>TRBJ2-5|TRBV7-2|TRBD1|14|.
CASSSPGGYETQYF
TGTGCCAGCAGCTCACCAGGGGGCTACGAGACCCAGTACTTC